A selection of T cell receptor beta chains follows, all from one sample in a study of blood T cell repertoires in COVID-19. TCRdb keeps only in-frame clones here, not all; method: immunoSEQ multiplex PCR. The sample comprises a few hundred thousand clones, approximately 83% of which are singletons, and 3.4% rests with the top ten. The specimen sequenced was PBMCs or T cells enriched from blood (not recorded which). The origin of the receptors is a man aged 50 or older who had recovered from COVID-19. Each CDR3 is given with its conserved first and last residue. The D gene is left open where the match is weak. Clone size, where shown, is once, few, many, or a class for clones that have expanded.

.	TRBV21-1	.	TRBJ2-7	CANLTSEGGHSYEQYF	TGTGCCAACCTGACTAGCGAGGGGGGGCACTCCTACGAGCAGTACTTC
.	TRBV7-2	TRBD2	TRBJ2-7	CASSPWTSGSYEQYF	TGTGCCAGCAGCCCGTGGACTAGCGGGAGCTACGAGCAGTACTTC
.	TRBV7-9	TRBD1	TRBJ2-1	CASSLGQYNEQFF	TGTGCCAGCAGCCTGGGACAGTACAATGAGCAGTTCTTC
.	TRBV5-4	.	TRBJ2-5	CASSLAAGLETQYF	TGTGCCAGCAGCTTGGCCGCAGGGCTAGAGACCCAGTACTTC
.	TRBV5-1	.	TRBJ1-1	CASSNQGTEAFF	TGCGCCAGCAGCAACCAGGGCACTGAAGCTTTCTTT
.	TRBV5-6	.	TRBJ2-7	CASSLDRNYEQYF	TGTGCCAGCAGCTTAGATAGAAACTACGAGCAGTACTTC
.	TRBV5-4	TRBD2	TRBJ2-5	CASSLGLAVQETQYF	TGTGCCAGCAGCCTGGGACTAGCGGTTCAAGAGACCCAGTACTTC
.	TRBV11-3	TRBD2	TRBJ2-7	CASSPGGGRWYEQYF	TGTGCCAGCAGCCCGGGCGGGGGTAGATGGTACGAGCAGTACTTC
.	TRBV5-4	.	TRBJ1-2	CASSLDSYGYTF	TGTGCCAGCAGCTTGGACTCCTATGGCTACACCTTC
.	TRBV11-3	TRBD2	TRBJ2-2	CASSLSGLAGELYTGELFF	TGTGCCAGCAGCCTATCAGGGCTAGCGGGGGAGTTATACACCGGGGAGCTGTTTTTT
.	TRBV4-3	.	TRBJ2-3	CASSQGAHGDTQYF	TGCGCCAGCAGCCAGGGGGCGCATGGGGATACGCAGTATTTT
.	TRBV6-1	.	TRBJ2-7	CASRRGGYEQYF	TGTGCCAGCAGACGAGGGGGCTACGAGCAGTACTTC
.	TRBV19	TRBD1	TRBJ1-6	CASRTGGLDSPLHF	TGTGCCAGTAGGACAGGGGGTCTAGATTCACCCCTCCACTTT
few	TRBV10-3	TRBD2	TRBJ2-1	CAISDLGLAGGYNEQFF	TGTGCCATCAGTGATTTGGGACTAGCGGGAGGGTACAATGAGCAGTTCTTC
.	TRBV29-1	TRBD2	TRBJ2-7	CSVEGTSGRAYEQYF	TGCAGCGTTGAGGGGACTAGCGGGAGGGCATACGAGCAGTACTTC
.	TRBV6-2/TRBV6-3	TRBD2	TRBJ2-1	CASSTGTSGRDFGEQFF	TGTGCCAGCAGTACCGGGACTAGCGGGAGGGATTTCGGTGAGCAGTTCTTC
.	TRBV30	TRBD2	TRBJ2-7	CAWSGLAGAKFYEQYF	TGTGCCTGGAGTGGACTAGCGGGGGCCAAGTTCTACGAGCAGTACTTC
.	TRBV6-2/TRBV6-3	TRBD1	TRBJ2-7	CASSYSLTGTVKQQYF	TGTGCCAGCAGTTACTCCCTGACAGGGACAGTCAAACAGCAGTACTTC
.	TRBV5-1	TRBD1	TRBJ1-2	CASSTGTGVKYGYTF	TGCGCCAGCAGCACCGGGACAGGGGTGAAGTATGGCTACACCTTC
few	TRBV2	TRBD2	TRBJ2-2	CASSTSGGVSGELFF	TGTGCCAGCTCGACTAGCGGGGGGGTTTCCGGGGAGCTGTTTTTT
.	TRBV5-4	.	TRBJ2-3	CASSLGWTATDTQYF	TGTGCCAGCAGCTTGGGTTGGACAGCCACAGATACGCAGTATTTT
.	TRBV18	.	TRBJ2-7	CASSPLQGEQYF	TGTGCCAGCTCACCGTTACAGGGAGAGCAGTACTTC
.	TRBV19	TRBD1	TRBJ1-1	CASKGQGWGEAFF	TGTGCCAGTAAGGGACAGGGATGGGGTGAAGCTTTCTTT
many	TRBV5-1	.	TRBJ1-1	CASSLDRVNTEAFF	TGCGCCAGCAGCTTGGACAGGGTTAACACTGAAGCTTTCTTT
.	TRBV29-1	TRBD2	TRBJ2-3	CSVRLSSGSRDTQYF	TGCAGCGTTCGGTTGTCTAGCGGGAGCCGAGATACGCAGTATTTT
.	TRBV6-1	.	TRBJ1-1	CASSEWVQPNTEAFF	TGTGCCAGCAGTGAATGGGTACAGCCGAACACTGAAGCTTTCTTT
once	TRBV15	TRBD1	TRBJ1-5	CATSRETGGNQPQHF	TGTGCCACCAGCAGGGAAACAGGGGGCAATCAGCCCCAGCATTTT
.	TRBV5-6	TRBD2	TRBJ2-3	CASRGGLGIDTQYF	TGTGCCAGCAGGGGGGGACTAGGGATAGATACGCAGTATTTT
.	TRBV3-1/TRBV3-2	.	TRBJ1-2	CASSTQGVYTF	TGTGCCAGCAGCACACAGGGAGTCTACACCTTC
.	TRBV7-2	TRBD2	TRBJ2-1	CASTSYGGVDYNEQFF	TGTGCCAGCACATCCTACGGGGGGGTAGACTACAATGAGCAGTTCTTC
.	TRBV30	.	TRBJ1-5	CAWSLDSYQPQHF	TGTGCCTGGAGTTTAGACAGTTATCAGCCCCAGCATTTT
.	TRBV28	.	TRBJ1-2	CASSLIQANYGYTF	TGTGCCAGCAGTTTAATCCAGGCTAACTATGGCTACACCTTC
.	TRBV7-7	TRBD2	TRBJ2-3	CASSLGTSGSSDTQYF	TGTGCTAGCAGCTTAGGGACTAGCGGGAGCTCGGATACGCAGTATTTT
.	TRBV7-9	.	TRBJ1-2	CASSLSGPNYGYTF	TGTGCCAGCAGCTTATCAGGGCCAAACTATGGCTACACCTTC
once	TRBV4-1	TRBD2	TRBJ2-7	CASSQRAGGPYEQYF	TGCGCCAGCAGCCAGAGAGCGGGGGGCCCCTACGAGCAGTACTTC